Listed below are T cell receptor beta chains from one sample, sequenced in a study of CD8 T cells in Susac syndrome. TCRdb reanalysed the immunoSEQ multiplex PCR reads using MiXCR and keeps one entry per CDR3 protein. The sample includes roughly 150,000 distinct CDR3 sequences, 90% to 96% of them seen just once. The specimen sequenced was CD4+ T cells from PBMCs. These receptors were taken from a human donor with Susac syndrome. CDR3s include the opening cysteine and the closing phenylalanine or tryptophan. D genes are given only for firm matches. Where a row states a size, it is once, few, many or the class of an expanded clone; other rows omit it.

once	NA	TRBJ2-1	TRBV20-1	TGCAGTGCGAGACTCCCTAACAATGAGCAGTTCTTC	CSARLPNNEQFF
NA	TRBD2	TRBJ2-3	TRBV6-4	TGTGCCAGCAGTGTGTCTAGCGGGGGACCCACAGATACGCAGTATTTT	CASSVSSGGPTDTQYF
NA	TRBD2	TRBJ2-1	TRBV5-1	TGCGCCAGCAGCGTCGGGACTAGCGTCAATGAGCAGTTCTTC	CASSVGTSVNEQFF
NA	NA	TRBJ1-5	TRBV4-1	TGCGCCAGCAGCCCGGAACCCAGCAATCAGCCCCAGCATTTT	CASSPEPSNQPQHF
NA	TRBD1	TRBJ1-2	TRBV15	TGTGCCACCAGCAGAGCGGACAGGGTATATGGCTACACCTTC	CATSRADRVYGYTF
once	TRBD1	TRBJ2-1	TRBV7-9	TGTGCCAGCAGGAGACAGGGAATCAATGAGCAGTTCTTC	CASRRQGINEQFF
NA	NA	TRBJ2-5	TRBV9	TGTGCCAGCAGCGTTGGGAGCCCTAAAGACCAGTACTTC	CASSVGSPKDQYF
NA	TRBD1	TRBJ2-1	TRBV29-1	TGCAGCGTCGTGACAGGGACCTACAATGAGCAGTTCTTC	CSVVTGTYNEQFF
NA	NA	TRBJ2-3	TRBV9	TGTGCCAGCGGCGCGGGTTGGAGGGATACGCAGTATTTT	CASGAGWRDTQYF
NA	NA	TRBJ1-4	TRBV20-1	TGCAGTGCCAGCCGGGGTTCGGGCATTTTGGAAAAACTGTTTTTT	CSASRGSGILEKLFF
NA	NA	TRBJ2-3	TRBV25-1	TGTGCCAGCAGGGAAGAGGGTTGGGAAGATACGCAGTATTTT	CASREEGWEDTQYF
NA	NA	TRBJ2-1	TRBV12-3/TRBV12-4	TGTGCCAGCAGTTTATCCCCAAACGACAATGAGCAGTTCTTC	CASSLSPNDNEQFF
NA	NA	TRBJ2-6	TRBV11-2	TGTGCCAGCAGCCACCTCAGCTCTGGGGCCAACGTCCTGACTTTC	CASSHLSSGANVLTF
NA	NA	TRBJ2-7	TRBV14	TGTGCCAGCACACAACGGGACAACTCCTACGAGCAGTACTTC	CASTQRDNSYEQYF
NA	NA	TRBJ2-1	TRBV20-1	TGCAGTGCTAGGGGCGGGACCAGCTCCTACAATGAGCAGTTCTTC	CSARGGTSSYNEQFF
NA	NA	TRBJ2-7	TRBV18	TGTGCCAGCTCACGGTCCGGAGGTACCGCCCTGGAGCAGTACTTC	CASSRSGGTALEQYF
NA	NA	TRBJ2-3	TRBV20-1	TGCAGTGCTAGAGATCGTCATGGAGCCACAGATACGCAGTATTTT	CSARDRHGATDTQYF
NA	TRBD1	TRBJ2-7	TRBV12-3/TRBV12-4	TGTGCCAGCAGGCCGGGACAGGCCACCGAGCAGTACTTC	CASRPGQATEQYF
NA	NA	TRBJ2-1	TRBV29-1	TGCAGCGTTCGGGCCGCCTACAATGAGCAGTTCTTC	CSVRAAYNEQFF
NA	TRBD2	TRBJ2-1	TRBV14	TGTGCCAGCAGCCAAGGACTAGCGGTCTCTGAGCAGTTCTTC	CASSQGLAVSEQFF
once	TRBD2	TRBJ2-5	TRBV7-2	TGTGCCAGCAGCCCCCAACTAGCGGGGGGGCCTGAGACCCAGTACTTC	CASSPQLAGGPETQYF
NA	NA	TRBJ2-5	TRBV20-1	TGCAGTGCTAGGGACTCGAAGTTCCAAGAGACCCAGTACTTC	CSARDSKFQETQYF
NA	NA	TRBJ2-2	TRBV7-9	TGTGCCAGCAGCCTACGACAGATGAACACCGGGGAGCTGTTTTTT	CASSLRQMNTGELFF
NA	NA	TRBJ2-3	TRBV15	TGTGCCACCAGCAGAGGTTTACAGGACACAGATACGCAGTATTTT	CATSRGLQDTDTQYF
NA	NA	TRBJ2-5	TRBV3-1	TGTGCCAGCAGCCTGAAAGGCGGTAGGGAGACCCAGTACTTC	CASSLKGGRETQYF
NA	NA	TRBJ1-1	TRBV6-5	TGTGCCAGCAGTCCCGACGGGGCATGGGTAGCTTTCTTT	CASSPDGAWVAFF
NA	NA	TRBJ2-7	TRBV6-1	TGTGCCAGCAGCCTCCCCTTCTTAAGACCGCTAGCTTACGAGCAGTACTTC	CASSLPFLRPLAYEQYF
NA	NA	TRBJ2-7	TRBV7-2	TGTGCCAGCAGCGCCCGACCCGGTTACGAGCAGTACTTC	CASSARPGYEQYF
NA	NA	TRBJ2-7	TRBV28	TGTGCCATCACTAGGGGAGTGTTCTCCTACGAGCAGTACTTC	CAITRGVFSYEQYF
NA	NA	TRBJ2-2	TRBV7-9	TGTGCCAGCAGCTTTCGCGAAACCACCGGGGAGCTGTTTTTT	CASSFRETTGELFF
NA	NA	TRBJ1-3	TRBV11-2	TGTGCCAGCCGTCCGGGCGTACGTATGACTGGAAACACCATATATTTT	CASRPGVRMTGNTIYF
NA	TRBD1	TRBJ1-2	TRBV7-9	TGTGCCAGCAGCTTAGTCCCGGGACAGGCCTATGGCTACACCTTC	CASSLVPGQAYGYTF
NA	NA	TRBJ2-3	TRBV3-1	TGTGCCAGCGGATTCGGCGGATACACAGATACGCAGTATTTT	CASGFGGYTDTQYF
NA	NA	TRBJ2-3	TRBV7-8	TGTGCCAGCAGCTCGACGCACCCAAGCACAGATACGCAGTATTTT	CASSSTHPSTDTQYF
NA	TRBD1	TRBJ1-2	TRBV20-1	TGCAGTGCTAGCCCCCCAAACAGGGGAAACTATGGCTACACCTTC	CSASPPNRGNYGYTF
NA	NA	TRBJ1-2	TRBV24-1	TGTGCCACTCAGCCGCAGGGACAAAATGGCTACACCTTC	CATQPQGQNGYTF
NA	NA	TRBJ2-5	TRBV13	TGTGCCAGCAGCTTGAAAAGTATCCAAGAGACCCAGTACTTC	CASSLKSIQETQYF
NA	NA	TRBJ2-7	TRBV20-1	TGCAGTGCCAGGAGGGGACTGGGAACCTACGAGCAGTACTTC	CSARRGLGTYEQYF